This T cell receptor beta chain is drawn from a study of blood T cell repertoires in COVID-19. The V gene end was trimmed by 5 bases and the J gene end by 2 bases; junction bases not matched to a gene: 2. The CDR3 sequence is 13 residues long. CDR1 is SGHAT and CDR2 is FQDESV in the germline V gene (reference sequence). In the original processing: Counts of nucleated cells, estimated from reference gene primer amplification, were obtained. The assay was immunoSEQ multiplex PCR, and TCRdb's table has in-frame clones only and misses some. V, J and clone size are taken as reported in that table, and D and trimming were inferred from the DNA itself. This table has some 150,000 clones, approximately 88% appearing once.

Sample: peripheral blood. The TCR was taken from a man aged 70 or older with acute or convalescent COVID-19. This sequence joins TRBV11-1 and TRBJ1-2; 7 nucleotides align to TRBD1. The CDR3 DNA is TGTGCCAGCAGCCCGACAGGGAACTATGGCTACACCTTC. It specifies CASSPTGNYGYTF.